This is a list of T cell receptor beta chains from one sample in a study of blood T cell repertoires in COVID-19. Generated by immunoSEQ multiplex PCR, the TCRdb table keeps only in-frame clones and is missing some. The sample includes 45,000 to 65,000 clones, roughly 91% of them seen just once. Sequencing input: peripheral blood. These receptors originate from a human donor in a cohort sampled during active COVID-19. The CDR3 runs from the conserved cysteine through the conserved F or W. The D gene is left open where the match is weak. Rows give clone size only sometimes, using once, few, many, or a class for an expanded clone.

cdr3_aa cdr3_nt v_call d_call clone_size j_call
CASSVRQPGNTIYF TGCGCCAGCAGCGTCAGACAGCCTGGAAACACCATATATTTT TRBV5-1 - once TRBJ1-3
CASSLRGGATKTDEQFF TGCGCCAGCAGTTTGCGCGGGGGGGCTACCAAAACGGATGAGCAGTTCTTC TRBV5-1 TRBD2 - TRBJ2-1
CASSFPRGGQGSTDTQYF TGTGCCAGCAGCTTCCCCAGAGGGGGACAGGGAAGCACAGATACGCAGTATTTT TRBV7-9 TRBD1 - TRBJ2-3
CASSREKSSPGIQYF TGTGCCAGCAGCCGAGAAAAGAGTAGCCCAGGGATTCAGTACTTC TRBV4-2 - - TRBJ2-4
CASTLGVGLAGANEQYF TGTGCCAGCACCCTGGGGGTGGGACTAGCGGGAGCAAACGAGCAGTACTTC TRBV7-8 TRBD2 - TRBJ2-7
CASSPLGGAKNIQYF TGTGCCAGCAGCCCCCTGGGGGGAGCCAAAAACATTCAGTACTTC TRBV11-2 - - TRBJ2-4
CASSLVIGAGVSEAFF TGCGCCAGCAGCTTGGTTATCGGGGCGGGGGTTTCTGAAGCTTTCTTT TRBV5-1 - - TRBJ1-1
CASSVAGIDYEQYF TGTGCCAGCAGCGTAGCAGGGATCGACTACGAGCAGTACTTC TRBV9 - - TRBJ2-7
CATSRAGSHPAQYF TGTGCCACCAGCAGAGCGGGTTCCCATCCGGCGCAGTACTTC TRBV15 - - TRBJ2-7
CASSEYRAGYTDTQYF TGTGCCAGCAGTGAATATCGAGCGGGATACACAGATACGCAGTATTTT TRBV25-1 TRBD2 - TRBJ2-3
CATSDITGGLWKTDTQYF TGTGCCACCAGTGACATCACAGGGGGACTGTGGAAGACAGATACGCAGTATTTT TRBV24-1 TRBD1 - TRBJ2-3
CASSRGTDPYEQYF TGTGCCAGCAGCCGCGGGACAGATCCCTACGAGCAGTACTTC TRBV6-4 - - TRBJ2-7
CASTITSGGNNEQFF TGTGCCAGTACAATCACTAGCGGGGGAAATAATGAGCAGTTCTTC TRBV19 TRBD2 - TRBJ2-1
CASSFGSINEQYF TGTGCCAGTAGTTTTGGGAGTATCAACGAGCAGTACTTC TRBV19 - - TRBJ2-7
CASSYSRVGEQFF TGTGCCAGCAGTTACTCCAGGGTAGGGGAGCAGTTCTTC TRBV6-2/TRBV6-3 - - TRBJ2-1
CSASSGPSSYNEQFF TGCAGTGCTAGTAGCGGACCGAGCTCCTACAATGAGCAGTTCTTC TRBV20-1 - few TRBJ2-1
CAIKGDGRVNYGYTF TGTGCCATCAAGGGCGACGGGAGGGTCAACTATGGCTACACCTTC TRBV10-3 - - TRBJ1-2
CASSSGDTQYF TGTGCCAGCAGTTCGGGAGATACGCAGTATTTT TRBV27 - - TRBJ2-3
CSVGTGGVTGELFF TGCAGCGTTGGAACAGGGGGCGTAACCGGGGAGCTGTTTTTT TRBV29-1 TRBD1 - TRBJ2-2
CASSVLAGAGGETQYF TGTGCCAGCAGTGTTCTAGCGGGAGCGGGCGGAGAGACCCAGTACTTC TRBV6-1 TRBD2 - TRBJ2-5
CASSTSGVDEQYF TGCGCCAGCAGCACTAGCGGGGTTGACGAGCAGTACTTC TRBV10-1 TRBD2 - TRBJ2-7
CAIPVGGPFNGYTF TGTGCCATCCCAGTCGGGGGGCCGTTTAATGGCTACACCTTC TRBV7-9 - - TRBJ1-2
CASSSRVTYGGETQYF TGTGCCAGCAGCTCCCGCGTAACTTACGGGGGGGAGACCCAGTACTTC TRBV7-2 TRBD2 - TRBJ2-5
CASSQDNRPGEGEKLFF TGTGCCAGCAGCCAAGATAATCGTCCGGGGGAGGGTGAAAAACTGTTTTTT TRBV3-1/TRBV3-2 - - TRBJ1-4
CASSWNGQWGGYEQYF TGCGCCAGCAGCTGGAACGGACAGTGGGGCGGCTACGAGCAGTACTTC TRBV5-1 - - TRBJ2-7
CASSLITGSGGYTF TGTGCCAGTAGCCTAATAACAGGGTCGGGCGGCTACACCTTC TRBV19 - - TRBJ1-2
CASSKDSGSTDTQYF TGTGCCAGCAGCAAAGATAGCGGGAGCACAGATACGCAGTATTTT TRBV21-1 - - TRBJ2-3
CASNDGQGFPYNSPLHF TGTGCCAGCAACGATGGACAGGGGTTCCCCTATAATTCACCCCTCCACTTT TRBV9 TRBD1 - TRBJ1-6
CASRQKGVAQFF TGTGCCAGCAGGCAGAAAGGTGTAGCGCAGTTCTTC TRBV28 - - TRBJ2-1
CASSWLAGVADTQYF TGCGCCAGCAGTTGGCTAGCGGGAGTGGCTGATACGCAGTATTTT TRBV5-1 TRBD2 once TRBJ2-3
CASSSRQESGDTEAFF TGCGCCAGCAGCTCCAGACAGGAGAGCGGGGACACTGAAGCTTTCTTT TRBV5-1 - - TRBJ1-1
CASSTSGSLNEQFF TGTGCCAGCAGCACTAGCGGGAGTCTCAATGAGCAGTTCTTC TRBV9 TRBD2 - TRBJ2-1
CASSLVEGNEKLFF TGCGCCAGCAGCCTGGTGGAGGGGAATGAAAAACTGTTTTTT TRBV5-1 - - TRBJ1-4
CASSGGARYSETQYF TGTGCCAGCAGCGGCGGGGCTAGATACTCGGAGACCCAGTACTTC TRBV7-9 - - TRBJ2-5
CASSLVASVSQETQYF TGCGCCAGCAGCTTGGTGGCTAGCGTCAGCCAAGAGACCCAGTACTTC TRBV5-1 - - TRBJ2-5
CASSLQGRTGELFF TGTGCCAGCAGTTTACAGGGGCGGACCGGGGAGCTGTTTTTT TRBV27 - - TRBJ2-2
CASSSRTGRRTDTQYF TGTGCCAGCAGCTCGCGGACAGGGAGGCGGACAGATACGCAGTATTTT TRBV7-3 TRBD1 once TRBJ2-3
CACAYQETQYF TGTGCCTGCGCTTACCAAGAGACCCAGTACTTC TRBV28 - - TRBJ2-5
CASSSGTSGETYNEQFF TGTGCCAGCAGCTCGGGGACTAGCGGGGAAACCTACAATGAGCAGTTCTTC TRBV11-3 TRBD2 - TRBJ2-1
CASSPLGGDAFF TGTGCCAGCAGCCCCCTCGGGGGAGATGCTTTCTTT TRBV12-3/TRBV12-4 - - TRBJ1-1
CASSPGTGAETQYF TGTGCCAGCAGCCCCGGGACAGGGGCAGAGACCCAGTACTTC TRBV11-3 TRBD1 - TRBJ2-5
CASSAPGLAGPNTGELFF TGTGCCAGCAGTGCTCCGGGACTAGCGGGACCCAACACCGGGGAGCTGTTTTTT TRBV6-1 TRBD2 - TRBJ2-2
CASSFDRDYEQYF TGCGCCAGCAGCTTCGACAGGGACTACGAGCAGTACTTC TRBV5-1 TRBD1 - TRBJ2-7
CASSPRSSYEQYF TGTGCCAGCAGTCCCCGGTCCTCCTACGAGCAGTACTTC TRBV6-5 - - TRBJ2-7
CASSYRQGRTKNIQYF TGCGCCAGCAGCTATAGACAGGGCAGGACCAAAAACATTCAGTACTTC TRBV4-3 TRBD1 - TRBJ2-4
CASSLQGAHGEKLFF TGTGCCAGCAGCTTACAGGGGGCTCATGGTGAAAAACTGTTTTTT TRBV7-9 TRBD1 - TRBJ1-4
CASRLTPGSGELFF TGTGCCAGCAGGTTGACTCCGGGTTCCGGGGAGCTGTTTTTT TRBV7-2 - - TRBJ2-2
CASKQSISGNTIYF TGTGCCAGCAAACAGAGTATCTCTGGAAACACCATATATTTT TRBV7-6 - - TRBJ1-3
CASSMLGTGGYEQYF TGTGCCAGCAGCATGTTGGGGACAGGGGGCTACGAGCAGTACTTC TRBV5-6 TRBD1 - TRBJ2-7
CASSLSTGITDTQYF TGTGCCAGCAGCTTAAGCACAGGGATCACAGATACGCAGTATTTT TRBV7-3 - - TRBJ2-3
CASSQDQRYTEAFF TGTGCCAGCAGCCAAGACCAGAGGTACACTGAAGCTTTCTTT TRBV14 - - TRBJ1-1
CASSLGQGRYEQYF TGCGCCAGCAGCTTAGGACAGGGAAGATACGAGCAGTACTTC TRBV5-1 TRBD1 once TRBJ2-7
CASSFLGQGVNPEAFF TGTGCCAGCAGTTTCCTAGGACAGGGGGTAAATCCTGAAGCTTTCTTT TRBV28 TRBD1 - TRBJ1-1
CASRLAGTGLNEQFF TGTGCCAGCAGGCTCGCCGGGACAGGGCTCAATGAGCAGTTCTTC TRBV6-5 TRBD1 once TRBJ2-1